This T cell receptor beta chain was sequenced for a study of a mutant IDH1 vaccine in newly diagnosed glioma. Study information: Earlier treatment was radiotherapy, temozolomide, or both, with most getting both. Week 35 was safety follow-up visit V12; week 47 was end-of-study visit V13.

There are 12 residues in the CDR3. V was pared by 1 base and J by 7 bases, with 1 base of the junction left unmatched. CDR1 and CDR2 from the germline V gene are MNHNY and SVGAGI (reference sequence). This table comes from immunoSEQ multiplex PCR, and its TCRdb copy is limited to in-frame clones, with some not included. Counted here are about 83,000 clones, 81% occurring once; the ten biggest clones make up more than 4.5%. Details on this clone: Its cognate antigen is unknown.

Indicated time point: week 47, end of study. What each vaccine dose contained was 300 ug of mutant IDH1 20-mer peptide, accompanied by topical imiquimod. Study-wide results and caveats: Seemingly, pseudoprogression had no relation to changes in the top peripheral T cell clonotypes.

The TCR originated in a man aged 40-49 years with glioma. This chain links TRBV6-6 with TRBJ2-7, with 7 positions matching TRBD2. This specimen was PBMCs, taken from a glioma patient whose treatment included an IDH1 peptide vaccine. The CDR3 region has the DNA TGTGCCAGCAGTTACTGGGGGGGAGAGCAGTACTTC. Amino acid sequence: CASSYWGGEQYF.